This T cell receptor beta chain is from a study of OX40 agonist ivuxolimab in advanced cancers. Study in general: Patients were given ivuxolimab, an antibody that agonizes OX40 (CD134). Past anti-PD-1, anti-PD-L1 or anti-CTLA-4 therapy was accepted, and 40% had received some. Study-level points and caveats: The authors also found low normalized T-cell clonal expansion in some nonresponders.

Produced via immunoSEQ multiplex PCR; TCRdb's table is partial and in-frame only. Among roughly 70,000 clones listed, about 85% were seen once. About this clone itself: The antigen remains undetermined.

Material: CD4+ or CD8+ T cells sorted from blood, obtained in a trial of the OX40 agonist ivuxolimab. The source is an adult with an advanced solid tumor such as melanoma, head and neck, liver or kidney cancer.

The CDR3 here is CASSLPDRAVPDTQYF. The CDR3 DNA reads TGTGCCAGCAGTTTACCAGACAGGGCGGTCCCAGATACGCAGTATTTT. J is TRBJ2-3 and V is TRBV28; TRBD1 matches 7 bases. Germline CDR1 is MDHEN and CDR2 is SYDVKM. This CDR3 has 16 amino acids. The ends lost 2 bases at V and 4 bases at J; junction bases unmatched: 9. The full variable domain, rest sourced from reference TRBV28 and TRBJ2-3, is DVKVTQSSRYLVKRTGEKVFLECVQDMDHENMFWYRQDPGLGLRLIYFSYDVKMKEKGDIPEGYSVSREKKERFSLILESASTNQTSMYLCASSLPDRAVPDTQYFGPGTRLTVL.